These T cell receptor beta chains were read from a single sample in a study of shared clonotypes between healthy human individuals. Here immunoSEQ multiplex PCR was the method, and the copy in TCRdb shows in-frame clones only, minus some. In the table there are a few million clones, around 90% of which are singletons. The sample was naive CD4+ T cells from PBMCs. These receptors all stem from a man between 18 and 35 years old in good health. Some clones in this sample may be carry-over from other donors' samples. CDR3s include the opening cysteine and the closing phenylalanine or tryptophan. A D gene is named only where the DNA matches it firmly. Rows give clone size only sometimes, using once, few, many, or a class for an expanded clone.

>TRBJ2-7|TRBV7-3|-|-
TGTGCCAGCAGCTTAACCCCCCGTGGACAGCAGTACTTC
CASSLTPRGQQYF
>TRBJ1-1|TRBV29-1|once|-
TGCAGCGTTGAAAAGTTGGGGGGTTGGACTGAAGCTTTCTTT
CSVEKLGGWTEAFF
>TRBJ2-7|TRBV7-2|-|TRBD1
TGTGCCAGCAGCTCAACCGGGACAGGGGGCTTCTACGAGCAGTACTTC
CASSSTGTGGFYEQYF
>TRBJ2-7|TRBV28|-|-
TGTGCCATCGCGACAGGATCCCTTTACTACGAGCAGTACTTC
CAIATGSLYYEQYF
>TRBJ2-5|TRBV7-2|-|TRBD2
TGTGCCAGCAGAGACCCGGGACTAGCCGGCGAGACCCAGTACTTC
CASRDPGLAGETQYF
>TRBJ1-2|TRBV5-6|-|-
TGTGCCAGCAGCGTTTGGGGGAACTATGGCTACACCTTC
CASSVWGNYGYTF
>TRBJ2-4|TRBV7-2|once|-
TGTGCCAGCAGCTGGCCCGGTGGGGACATTCAGTACTTC
CASSWPGGDIQYF
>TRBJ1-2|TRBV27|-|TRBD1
TGTGCCAGCAGTTTAGGACAGGGGAACTATGGCTACACCTTC
CASSLGQGNYGYTF
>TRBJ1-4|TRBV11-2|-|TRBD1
TGTGCCAGCAGCTCGCACAGGGGACATACCGAAAAACTGTTTTTT
CASSSHRGHTEKLFF
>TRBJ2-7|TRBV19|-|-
TGTGCCAGTAGTATAGCGGCGGGTTACTCCTACGAGCAGTACTTC
CASSIAAGYSYEQYF
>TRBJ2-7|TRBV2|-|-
TGTGCCAGCAGTGTATTCTACGAGCAGTACTTC
CASSVFYEQYF
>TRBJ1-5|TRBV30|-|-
TGTGCCTGGAGAGAGGGGAATCAGCCCCAGCATTTT
CAWREGNQPQHF
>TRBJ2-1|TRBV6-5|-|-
TGTGCCAGCCAGGGGGGACAGTACAATGAGCAGTTCTTC
CASQGGQYNEQFF
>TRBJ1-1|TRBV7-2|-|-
TGTGCCAGCAGCTCTGACAGAAACACTGAAGCTTTCTTT
CASSSDRNTEAFF
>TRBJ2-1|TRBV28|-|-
TGTGCCAGCAGTCAGAGGAGTCTCTTCGGCTCCTACAATGAGCAGTTCTTC
CASSQRSLFGSYNEQFF
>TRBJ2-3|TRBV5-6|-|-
TGTGCCAGCAGCTTGATTTCGGCGAGCCGGACAGATACGCAGTATTTT
CASSLISASRTDTQYF
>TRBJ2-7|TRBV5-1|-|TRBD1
TGCGCCAGCAGCCGAATGGAGGCAGGGGGGCAGTACTTC
CASSRMEAGGQYF
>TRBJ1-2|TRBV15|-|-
TGTGCCACCAGCGGAGACGGTACCTATGGCTACACCTTC
CATSGDGTYGYTF
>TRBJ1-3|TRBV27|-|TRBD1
TGTGCCAGCAGTTTCGTAATTCCTCAGGCAGGGGGCTTCTCTGGAAACACCATATATTTT
CASSFVIPQAGGFSGNTIYF
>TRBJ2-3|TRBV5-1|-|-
TGCGCCAGCAGCTTAATGGTGGGAATCACAGATACGCAGTATTTT
CASSLMVGITDTQYF
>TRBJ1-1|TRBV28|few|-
TGTGCCAGCACACCCGGGACGGCGAACACTGAAGCTTTCTTT
CASTPGTANTEAFF
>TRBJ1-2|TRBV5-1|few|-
TGCGCCAGCAGCTTGACTACCTCCGACTATGGCTACACCTTC
CASSLTTSDYGYTF
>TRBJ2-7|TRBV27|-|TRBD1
TGTGCCAGCCGACAGGGGGCGACGTCCTACGAGCAGTACTTC
CASRQGATSYEQYF
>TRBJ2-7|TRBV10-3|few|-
TGTGCCTCCAAACCGGGACCGCCCTACGAGCAGTACTTC
CASKPGPPYEQYF
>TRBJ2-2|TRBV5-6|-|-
TGTGCCAGCAGCTTGGAAGCTGACCTCACCGGGGAGCTGTTTTTT
CASSLEADLTGELFF
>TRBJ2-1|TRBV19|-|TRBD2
TGTGCCAGTAGGACTAGCCCGAGCAATGAGCAGTTCTTC
CASRTSPSNEQFF
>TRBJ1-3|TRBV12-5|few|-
TGTGCTAGTGGTTTCGACAGCAGAAACACCATATATTTT
CASGFDSRNTIYF
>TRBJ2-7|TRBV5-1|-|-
TGCGCCAGCAGCTTGGACGGGACAAATTCCTACGAGCAGTACTTC
CASSLDGTNSYEQYF
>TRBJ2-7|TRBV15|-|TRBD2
TGTGCCACCAGCAGAGGTCTAGCGGGAGGGCTAAATATCGAGCAGTACTTC
CATSRGLAGGLNIEQYF
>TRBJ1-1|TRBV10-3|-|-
TGTGCCATCAGTGAGTCAAGATTCACTGAAGCTTTCTTT
CAISESRFTEAFF
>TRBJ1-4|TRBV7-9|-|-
TGTGCCAGCAGCTCCCAGGGCCTCTTGGGCGAAAAACTGTTTTTT
CASSSQGLLGEKLFF
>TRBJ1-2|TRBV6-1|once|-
TGTGCCAGCAGTGAATTTATACAGGGCTGGGGCTACACCTTC
CASSEFIQGWGYTF
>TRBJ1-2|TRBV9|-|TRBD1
TGTGCCAGCAGCGTAGACCAGGGGGCATCTAACTATGGCTACACCTTC
CASSVDQGASNYGYTF
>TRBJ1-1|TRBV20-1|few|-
TGCAGTGCTAAGATCAACACTGAAGCTTTCTTT
CSAKINTEAFF
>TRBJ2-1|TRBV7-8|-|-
TGTGCCAGCAGCTTAGGGCCAGGGCGGGGAACCTACAATGAGCAGTTCTTC
CASSLGPGRGTYNEQFF
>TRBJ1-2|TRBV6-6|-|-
TGTGCCAGCAGTTACGACCCAGGGTCCTATGGCTACACCTTC
CASSYDPGSYGYTF
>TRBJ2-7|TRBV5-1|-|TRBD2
TGCGCCAGCAGATGGGGGGGAGCACCGGGAGAGCAGTACTTC
CASRWGGAPGEQYF
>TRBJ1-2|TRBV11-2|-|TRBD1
TGTGCCAGCAACCCGAGTGGGACAGGGGGATTCTATGGCTACACCTTC
CASNPSGTGGFYGYTF
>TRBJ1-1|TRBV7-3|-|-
TGTGCCAGCAGCTTCGATCCGAACACTGAAGCTTTCTTT
CASSFDPNTEAFF
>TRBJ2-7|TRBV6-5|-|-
TGTGCCAGCAGCTGGGGACTGGGCTCCTACGAGCAGTACTTC
CASSWGLGSYEQYF
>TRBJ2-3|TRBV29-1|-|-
TGCAGCGTTGCTAACAGAAACACAGATACGCAGTATTTT
CSVANRNTDTQYF
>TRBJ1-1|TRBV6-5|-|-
TGTGCCAGCAGTACCCAGACAGGGAACACTGAAGCTTTCTTT
CASSTQTGNTEAFF
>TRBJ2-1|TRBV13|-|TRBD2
TGTGCCAGCAGACAGGGACTAGCGGGAGTGCATGAGCAGTTCTTC
CASRQGLAGVHEQFF